This record concerns one T cell receptor (beta chain) sequence. Its specificity is unknown. This sample stems from a study of regulatory T cells in long-lasting Graves disease. Across the study: Graves' patients, diagnosed recently, had received antithyroid drugs under 3 months. Findings of the study overall: Persistent patients had more shared public clonotypes (about 2,700) than new patients (about 900). Under persistent disease, TRBV28, TRBJ1-2 and TRBJ2-5 were used preferentially.

This CDR3 is built from 15 residues. The junction had 4 bases not matched to a gene; V was cut back by 6 bases and J by 2 bases. Germline V gene data show CDR1 as MNHEY and CDR2 as SMNVEV (reference sequence). The time point: newly diagnosed GD, antithyroid drugs for less than 3 months. RNA isolated from PBMCs was used to make the TCR library. TCR beta libraries were built with iRepertoire HTBI primers and Arm-PCR of CDR3 regions. TCRdb reanalysed the multiplex PCR reads using MiXCR and keeps one entry per CDR3 protein. The repertoire holds over 500,000 distinct CDR3 sequences, roughly 15% seen once, with 15% to 20% in the top ten. These data were also reused for a study on T cells in Graves' hyperthyroidism and ophthalmopathy. That report adds: The HTBI primer set was used in a first-round RT-PCR of the TCR CDR3.

The source material was peripheral blood mononuclear cells (PBMCs), sampled at new diagnosis, from a patient treated with antithyroid drugs. The sequence was collected from a woman aged 25 to 39 with Graves disease. This chain joins TRBV27 and TRBJ1-5; 10 bases map to TRBD1. CDR3 sequence reads: CASRTGGWGNQPQHF. In nucleotides, the CDR3 is TGTGCCAGCAGGACAGGGGGCTGGGGCAATCAGCCCCAGCATTTT.